Only a few counts were recorded for the clone carrying this T cell receptor (beta chain). Its antigen is undetermined. This entry comes from a study of cytomegalovirus exposure and HLA in healthy donors. The CDR3 is made up of 13 amino acids. Looked up from germline, CDR1 is SGHTA and CDR2 is FQGNSA. V shed 5 bases and J 2 bases; nucleotides not matched to a gene: 2. Study results and limitations: Segments of the TCR beta V type were, in most cases, productive about 87% or about 30% of the time in an earlier analysis.

PCR employed 60 Vbeta and 13 Jbeta primers. Clones were read by immunoSEQ multiplex PCR, and TCRdb kept only the in-frame ones, dropping some. The sample has just over 200,000 clones; approximately 70% are singletons. The chain has TRBV7-2 and TRBJ1-2; 7 bases are shared with TRBD1. The sequence was obtained from a man aged 40-49 years in good health and CMV-seropositive. Specimen: PBMCs. This CDR3 reads CASSPDRNYGYTF. As DNA, the CDR3 is TGTGCCAGCAGCCCGGACAGGAACTATGGCTACACCTTC.